The present T cell receptor beta chain was sequenced within a study of follicular helper T cells after annual influenza vaccination. As for the study in general: Some donors were sampled over the 2013-2014, 2014-2015 and 2015-2016 vaccinations.

Study results and caveats: Plasmablast frequency change correlated with clonality change in ICOS+CD38+ cTfh. Day 7 ICOS+CD38+ clones later appeared mostly in ICOS-CD38- cTfh. The much larger non-cTfh compartments may have been undersampled.

Germline V gives CDR1 MNHEY, CDR2 SVGAGI. The V and J ends lost 1 base and 13 bases respectively, with 19 bases between them. The CDR3 has 14 residues. Only in-frame clones appear in the TCRdb table, and some are missing; sequencing was by immunoSEQ multiplex PCR. The sample carries about 11,000 clones, nearly 85% recorded once. Notes on this clone: What it binds is unknown.

This TCR was sampled from an adult who received the influenza vaccine. The J gene is TRBJ1-1, the V gene TRBV6-5; a possible D gene is TRBD1 (5 bases). This specimen consisted of CXCR5- memory CD4+ T cells sorted from blood, obtained 6 weeks after influenza vaccination. The CDR3 nucleotides are TGTGCCAGCAGTTACTTGGGCCAGGGTAGTAGAGATTTCTTT. Translated, it gives CASSYLGQGSRDFF.